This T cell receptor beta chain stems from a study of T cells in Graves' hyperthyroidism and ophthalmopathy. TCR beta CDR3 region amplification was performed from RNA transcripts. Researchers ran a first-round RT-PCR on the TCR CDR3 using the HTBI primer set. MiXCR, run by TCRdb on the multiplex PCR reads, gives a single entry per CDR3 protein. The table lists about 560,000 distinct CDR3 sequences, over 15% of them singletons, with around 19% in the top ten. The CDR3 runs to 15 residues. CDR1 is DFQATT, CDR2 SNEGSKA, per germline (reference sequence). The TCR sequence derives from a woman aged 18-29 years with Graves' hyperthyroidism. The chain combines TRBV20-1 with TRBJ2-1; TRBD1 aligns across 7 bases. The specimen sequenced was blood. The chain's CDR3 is CSQNSGTDYYNEQFF. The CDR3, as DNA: TGCAGCCAGAATTCCGGGACAGACTACTACAATGAGCAGTTCTTC.